These T cell receptor beta chains were read from a single sample in a study of a mutant IDH1 vaccine in newly diagnosed glioma. These receptors' antigens are unknown. Some clones are missing from TCRdb's copy, which holds only in-frame ones; the method was immunoSEQ multiplex PCR. The sample lists some 120,000 clones; just under 80% were seen once. The source material was PBMCs, sampled from a glioma patient whose treatment included an IDH1 peptide vaccine. The receptors stem from a man aged 40-49 years with glioma. Each CDR3 is given with its conserved first and last residue. Fields, in order: D gene, V gene, J gene, clone size, CDR3 protein, CDR3 DNA. D genes are given only for firm matches. The listing skips clone size in some rows; elsewhere it reads once, few, many or a size class.

-	TRBV7-2	TRBJ2-5	-	CASSRDYLSETQYF	TGTGCCAGCAGCCGCGACTATTTGTCGGAGACCCAGTACTTC
TRBD2	TRBV6-1	TRBJ2-3	-	CASSDLAGGGDTQYF	TGTGCCAGCAGTGATCTAGCGGGGGGCGGTGATACGCAGTATTTT
TRBD1	TRBV29-1	TRBJ2-2	-	CSATRGPTGELFF	TGCAGCGCTACCAGGGGGCCCACCGGGGAGCTGTTTTTT
TRBD2	TRBV30	TRBJ2-1	-	CAWTSLFSYNEQFF	TGTGCTTGGACTAGCCTATTCTCCTACAATGAGCAGTTCTTC
TRBD2	TRBV7-7	TRBJ2-7	-	CASSSEGSGRVSYEQYF	TGTGCTAGCAGCTCCGAGGGGAGCGGGAGGGTCTCCTACGAGCAGTACTTC
-	TRBV19	TRBJ1-2	once	CASSIKRVDGYTF	TGTGCCAGTAGTATTAAAAGAGTCGATGGCTACACCTTC
TRBD1	TRBV27	TRBJ1-2	few	CASSMGQNYGYTF	TGTGCCAGCAGTATGGGACAGAACTATGGCTACACCTTC
TRBD2	TRBV6-5	TRBJ2-3	-	CASSYSGGATDTQYF	TGTGCCAGCAGTTATAGCGGGGGGGCTACAGATACGCAGTATTTT
-	TRBV4-3	TRBJ1-1	-	CASSVGARNTEAFF	TGCGCCAGCAGCGTGGGGGCTAGGAACACTGAAGCTTTCTTT
-	TRBV28	TRBJ1-1	-	CASRYTPGNTEAFF	TGTGCCAGCAGATACACGCCAGGGAACACTGAAGCTTTCTTT
TRBD1	TRBV2	TRBJ1-4	-	CASSEGQGARKLFF	TGTGCCAGCAGTGAGGGACAGGGGGCGCGAAAACTGTTTTTT
TRBD1	TRBV7-9	TRBJ2-7	-	CASSFGQGPYEQYF	TGTGCCAGCAGCTTCGGACAGGGACCCTACGAGCAGTACTTC
-	TRBV2	TRBJ2-5	-	CASSAQETQYF	TGTGCCAGCAGTGCCCAAGAGACCCAGTACTTC
-	TRBV21-1	TRBJ1-5	-	CASSTPNLGQGADSNQPQHF	TGTGCCAGCAGCACGCCCAACCTGGGACAGGGGGCCGATAGCAATCAGCCCCAGCATTTT
-	TRBV2	TRBJ1-5	-	CASTGGVEPQHF	TGTGCCAGCACGGGGGGCGTCGAGCCCCAGCATTTT
-	TRBV7-2	TRBJ1-1	-	CASSLVSSEAFF	TGTGCCAGCAGCTTAGTATCGAGTGAAGCTTTCTTT
-	TRBV9	TRBJ2-5	-	CASSLHRSGPQETQYF	TGTGCCAGCAGCCTCCATAGAAGCGGACCCCAAGAGACCCAGTACTTC
-	TRBV14	TRBJ1-2	-	CASSQDWGFPTKDYGYTF	TGTGCCAGCAGCCAAGATTGGGGTTTCCCCACAAAGGACTATGGCTACACCTTC
-	TRBV9	TRBJ2-7	-	CASSPGFPTYEQYF	TGTGCCAGCAGCCCCGGGTTTCCTACCTACGAGCAGTACTTC
TRBD1	TRBV6-5	TRBJ1-2	once	CASRPGTGGNYGYTF	TGTGCCAGCAGGCCCGGGACAGGGGGCAACTATGGCTACACCTTC
-	TRBV14	TRBJ2-7	-	CASSQRSGTFNYEQYF	TGTGCCAGCAGCCAAAGGTCCGGCACCTTTAACTACGAGCAGTACTTC
-	TRBV21-1	TRBJ2-1	-	CASSKTTWTRSSYNEQFF	TGTGCCAGCAGCAAAACCACTTGGACCCGGAGCTCCTACAATGAGCAGTTCTTC
TRBD1	TRBV7-2	TRBJ1-1	-	CASSSDRGNTEAFF	TGTGCCAGCAGCTCGGACAGGGGGAACACTGAAGCTTTCTTT
TRBD1	TRBV4-1	TRBJ2-3	-	CASSAQGASDTQYF	TGCGCCAGCAGCGCTCAGGGGGCCTCAGATACGCAGTATTTT
-	TRBV6-5	TRBJ1-5	-	CASGGSQPQHF	TGTGCCAGCGGGGGAAGTCAGCCCCAGCATTTT
TRBD1	TRBV15	TRBJ1-5	-	CATSRDRGQNQPQHF	TGTGCCACCAGCAGAGATCGGGGACAGAATCAGCCCCAGCATTTT
-	TRBV19	TRBJ2-3	-	CASSFSADTQYF	TGTGCCAGTAGTTTTAGCGCAGATACGCAGTATTTT
-	TRBV6-6	TRBJ1-2	-	CASKASGANYGYTF	TGTGCCAGCAAGGCCTCAGGGGCCAACTATGGCTACACCTTC
-	TRBV7-8	TRBJ2-7	-	CASSLARGNGREQYF	TGTGCCAGCAGCTTAGCTAGAGGGAACGGAAGGGAGCAGTACTTC
TRBD2	TRBV6-4	TRBJ2-3	few	CASSDSAGGMDTQYF	TGTGCCAGCAGTGACTCTGCGGGGGGGATGGATACGCAGTATTTT
TRBD2	TRBV4-3	TRBJ2-5	-	CASSPKAGEETQYF	TGCGCCAGCAGCCCCAAAGCGGGGGAAGAGACCCAGTACTTC
-	TRBV7-2	TRBJ1-5	-	CASSSPGRGYQPQHF	TGTGCCAGCAGCTCACCCGGAAGGGGCTATCAGCCCCAGCATTTT
-	TRBV4-3	TRBJ1-1	-	CASSLLIGARTEAFF	TGCGCCAGCAGCCTCCTAATAGGGGCTAGGACTGAAGCTTTCTTT
TRBD2	TRBV7-9	TRBJ2-1	-	CASSLVAGDNEQFF	TGTGCCAGCAGCTTAGTGGCGGGAGACAATGAGCAGTTCTTC
-	TRBV30	TRBJ2-3	-	CAWSLGTTDTQYF	TGTGCCTGGAGTCTTGGGACAACAGATACGCAGTATTTT
-	TRBV2	TRBJ1-4	-	CASTRGSLNEKLFF	TGTGCCAGTACGAGAGGCTCTTTAAATGAAAAACTGTTTTTT
-	TRBV19	TRBJ1-3	-	CASSILGSSGNTIYF	TGTGCCAGTAGTATCCTCGGCAGCTCTGGAAACACCATATATTTT
-	TRBV15	TRBJ2-1	once	CATSRSFDEQFF	TGTGCCACCAGTAGAAGTTTCGATGAGCAGTTCTTC
TRBD2	TRBV9	TRBJ2-3	-	CASSVGVGGGGLMSDTQYF	TGTGCCAGCAGCGTAGGTGTTGGAGGCGGGGGGCTTATGTCAGATACGCAGTATTTT
-	TRBV6-5	TRBJ2-7	-	CASSSGRGSYEQYF	TGTGCCAGCAGTTCTGGACGGGGATCATACGAGCAGTACTTC
-	TRBV6-4	TRBJ2-1	-	CASPMLLRTHNEQFF	TGTGCCAGTCCTATGCTCTTACGAACACACAATGAGCAGTTCTTC
TRBD1	TRBV6-1	TRBJ2-7	few	CASSEQTGQGGKQYF	TGTGCCAGCAGTGAACAGACGGGACAGGGTGGGAAACAGTACTTC
-	TRBV7-7	TRBJ2-2	-	CASTGEGTSTGELFF	TGTGCTAGCACAGGGGAGGGAACTAGCACCGGGGAGCTGTTTTTT
TRBD1	TRBV5-4	TRBJ2-2	-	CASSLGGQGNTGELFF	TGTGCCAGCAGCTTGGGGGGACAGGGGAACACCGGGGAGCTGTTTTTT
TRBD1	TRBV5-5	TRBJ1-1	few	CASTPRDSRNTEAFF	TGTGCCAGCACCCCCCGGGACAGCCGGAACACTGAAGCTTTCTTT
-	TRBV6-1	TRBJ2-5	once	CASSPEQGQETQYF	TGTGCCAGCAGCCCAGAACAGGGTCAAGAGACCCAGTACTTC
-	TRBV5-1	TRBJ2-7	once	CASSFPGYEQYF	TGCGCCAGCAGCTTCCCAGGATACGAGCAGTACTTC
-	TRBV6-1	TRBJ2-7	-	CASTHPLPPDEQYF	TGTGCCAGCACCCACCCTCTACCTCCAGACGAGCAGTACTTC